These 3 T cell receptor beta chains were sequenced from one sample in a study of T-cell memory formation after mild COVID-19. Each CDR3 protein gets one entry after TCRdb re-called the 5' RACE reads with MiXCR. The table has under 300,000 distinct CDR3 sequences, 7.5% to 9.5% seen once. Sample: PBMCs or a T cell subset sorted from them (not recorded which). These receptors came from a young man who had mild COVID-19 (a few samples of this study predate the infection). Cell type and time point are not known.

This clonotype was seen more than once but under ten times. The CDR3 coding sequence is TGCGCCAGCAGCTTCCCGACAGCCTCGGGCGAGCAGTACTTC. As protein: CASSFPTASGEQYF. The gene calls are TRBV5-1 and TRBJ2-7; TRBD1 might be the D (5 bases). In germline, CDR1 is SGHRS, CDR2 YFSETQ. The CDR3 has 14 residues. V lost 2 bases and J 6 bases, leaving 15 bases between the germline ends.

This clonotype was found a few times. The chain employs TRBV10-3 and TRBJ1-1; weak D call: TRBD1 (5 bases). Germline CDR1 ENHRY, CDR2 SYGVKD. Trimming took 10 bases from V and 3 from J, leaving 15 bases between them. The CDR3 covers 13 residues. CDR3 protein: CASQRQLDTEAFF. CDR3 sequence (DNA): TGTGCCAGCCAAAGACAGCTCGACACTGAAGCTTTCTTT.

CDR3 DNA sequence: TGTGCCAGCAGCCCATCAAAGAGGCTCCTCTACGAGCAGTACGTC. Translating gives CASSPSKRLLYEQYV. V usage is TRBV7-3 and J usage is TRBJ2-7; D unresolved. CDR1 SGHTA and CDR2 FQGTGA come from the germline V gene. The CDR3 length is 15 residues. V lost 5 bases and J 3 bases, leaving 17 bases between the germline ends.